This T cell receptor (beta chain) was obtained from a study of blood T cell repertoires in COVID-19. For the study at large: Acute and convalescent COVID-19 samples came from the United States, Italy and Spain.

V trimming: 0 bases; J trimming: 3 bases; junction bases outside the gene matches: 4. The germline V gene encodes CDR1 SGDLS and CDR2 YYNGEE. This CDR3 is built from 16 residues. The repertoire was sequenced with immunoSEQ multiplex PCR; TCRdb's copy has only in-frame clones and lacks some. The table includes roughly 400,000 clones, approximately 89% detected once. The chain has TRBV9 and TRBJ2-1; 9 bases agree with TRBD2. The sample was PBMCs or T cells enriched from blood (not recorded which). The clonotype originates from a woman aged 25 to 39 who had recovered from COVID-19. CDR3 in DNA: TGTGCCAGCAGCGTAGCCTCTAGCGGGATCTACAATGAGCAGTTCTTC. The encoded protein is CASSVASSGIYNEQFF. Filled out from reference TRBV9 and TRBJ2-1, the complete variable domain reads DSGVTQTPKHLITATGQRVTLRCSPRSGDLSVYWYQQSLDQGLQFLIQYYNGEERAKGNILERFSAQQFPDLHSELNLSSLELGDSALYFCASSVASSGIYNEQFFGPGTRLTVL.